This is a list of T cell receptor beta chains from one sample in a study of massively parallel sequencing of T cell beta chains. TCRdb reanalysed the 5' RACE reads using MiXCR and keeps one entry per CDR3 protein. The sample contains fewer than 4,500 distinct CDR3 sequences, roughly two fifths of which appear only once. Material for sequencing was commercial RNA from peripheral blood pooled from many donors. The receptors were sampled from a pool of human donors in good health; the sample was commercial RNA pooled from many donors. CDR3s include the opening cysteine and the closing phenylalanine or tryptophan. The order of the fields is J gene, D gene, V gene, clone size, CDR3 protein, CDR3 DNA. D genes are given only for firm matches. The size field is filled for only some rows; it gives once, few, many or a size class.

TRBJ2-1 | - | TRBV10-3 | - | CAISESGGISYNEQFF | TGTGCCATCAGTGAGTCAGGGGGGATCTCCTACAATGAGCAGTTCTTC
TRBJ2-1 | TRBD2 | TRBV20-1 | - | CSARTGLDYNEQFF | TGCAGTGCTAGAACGGGACTAGACTACAATGAGCAGTTCTTC
TRBJ1-1 | - | TRBV25-1 | - | CASTDPGRYEAFF | TGTGCCAGCACCGACCCGGGCAGATATGAAGCTTTCTTT
TRBJ1-5 | - | TRBV4-2 | - | CASSLHRAQDQPQHF | TGTGCCAGCAGCCTACACAGGGCTCAGGATCAGCCCCAGCATTTT
TRBJ2-3 | - | TRBV5-1 | few | CASSLGARTTDTQYF | TGCGCCAGCAGCTTGGGAGCTAGGACCACAGATACGCAGTATTTT
TRBJ1-4 | TRBD1 | TRBV6-2/TRBV6-3 | few | CASRQQGEKLFF | TGTGCCAGCAGACAACAGGGGGAAAAACTGTTTTTT
TRBJ2-1 | - | TRBV20-1 | - | CSARGKGVNEQFF | TGCAGTGCTAGAGGGAAGGGGGTAAATGAGCAGTTCTTC
TRBJ2-1 | - | TRBV2 | - | CASSGGGYYNEQFF | TGTGCCAGCAGTGGGGGTGGGTACTACAATGAGCAGTTCTTC
TRBJ1-2 | TRBD1 | TRBV6-2/TRBV6-3 | large | CASSPGGYRGYTF | TGTGCCAGCAGTCCAGGGGGGTACCGGGGCTACACCTTC
TRBJ2-2 | - | TRBV11-2 | medium-sized | CASSVDTNTGELFF | TGTGCCAGCAGCGTAGACACAAACACCGGGGAGCTGTTTTTT
TRBJ2-5 | - | TRBV12-1 | - | CASSFAGGPQETQYF | TGTGCCAGCAGCTTTGCGGGGGGCCCCCAAGAGACCCAGTACTTC
TRBJ1-1 | - | TRBV20-1 | few | CSARDVNVAEAFF | TGCAGTGCTAGAGACGTAAACGTCGCTGAAGCTTTCTTT
TRBJ2-1 | TRBD2 | TRBV20-1 | - | CSATGTSYNEQFF | TGCAGTGCTACCGGGACTAGCTACAATGAGCAGTTCTTC
TRBJ2-2 | - | TRBV10-3 | few | CAISGGSAGELFF | TGTGCCATCAGTGGAGGGTCCGCCGGGGAGCTGTTTTTT
TRBJ1-1 | - | TRBV24-1 | - | CATSDSAGRAEAFF | TGTGCCACCAGTGATTCGGCAGGTCGGGCTGAAGCTTTCTTT
TRBJ1-6 | - | TRBV20-1 | - | CSARDQTYSPLHF | TGCAGTGCTAGAGACCAGACGTATTCACCCCTCCACTTT
TRBJ2-1 | - | TRBV20-1 | - | CSARPVNEQFF | TGCAGTGCTAGACCCGTCAATGAGCAGTTCTTC
TRBJ2-1 | - | TRBV20-1 | - | CSAPRGVGEQFF | TGCAGTGCCCCTCGAGGGGTTGGTGAGCAGTTCTTC
TRBJ2-1 | TRBD2 | TRBV29-1 | medium-sized | CSVETGGYNEQFF | TGCAGCGTTGAAACCGGGGGGTATAATGAGCAGTTCTTC
TRBJ2-1 | TRBD2 | TRBV9 | few | CASSVTLAGTYNEQFF | TGTGCCAGCAGCGTCACATTAGCGGGGACCTACAATGAGCAGTTCTTC
TRBJ2-1 | - | TRBV25-1 | - | CASSEEVFRQFF | TGTGCCAGCAGTGAAGAAGTTTTCCGGCAGTTCTTC
TRBJ2-3 | - | TRBV24-1 | - | CATSDPEGETQYF | TGTGCCACCAGTGATCCCGAGGGGGAGACCCAGTATTTT
TRBJ2-1 | - | TRBV29-1 | large | CSGDRLVNEQFF | TGCAGCGGTGACAGACTGGTCAATGAGCAGTTCTTC
TRBJ2-7 | TRBD1 | TRBV29-1 | few | CSASTGNSYEQYF | TGCAGCGCCTCGACAGGGAACTCCTACGAGCAGTACTTC
TRBJ2-3 | - | TRBV29-1 | few | CSVERSPDTQYF | TGCAGCGTTGAACGGAGCCCAGATACGCAGTATTTT
TRBJ2-2 | TRBD2 | TRBV20-1 | few | CSARDRGGSNTGELFF | TGCAGTGCTAGAGATCGGGGGGGATCGAACACCGGGGAGCTGTTTTTT
TRBJ1-1 | - | TRBV11-1 | few | CASSSQRDTEAFF | TGTGCCAGCAGCTCCCAAAGGGACACTGAAGCTTTCTTT
TRBJ2-3 | - | TRBV14 | - | CASSQGAGTDTQYF | TGTGCCAGCAGCCAAGGCGCGGGGACAGATACGCAGTATTTT
TRBJ1-1 | - | TRBV4-2 | - | CASSPDIFTEAFF | TGTGCCAGCAGCCCCGACATTTTCACTGAAGCTTTCTTT
TRBJ2-2 | - | TRBV28 | - | CASTPGGPGELFF | TGTGCCAGCACCCCAGGTGGGCCCGGGGAGCTGTTTTTT
TRBJ2-1 | TRBD2 | TRBV5-1 | - | CASSSGRPVEQFF | TGCGCCAGCTCGAGCGGGAGGCCGGTTGAGCAGTTCTTC
TRBJ2-3 | - | TRBV12-3/TRBV12-4 | - | CASSLGRYTQYF | TGTGCCAGCAGTTTAGGTCGTTATACGCAGTATTTT
TRBJ1-5 | - | TRBV14 | - | CASSRDHNQPQHF | TGTGCCAGCAGCCGGGACCATAATCAGCCCCAGCATTTT
TRBJ2-1 | - | TRBV29-1 | few | CSGCSGPYNEQFF | TGCAGCGGATGCTCAGGGCCCTACAATGAGCAGTTCTTC
TRBJ2-1 | - | TRBV5-1 | few | CASSPDSAGNEQFF | TGCGCCAGCAGCCCGGACAGTGCGGGGAATGAGCAGTTCTTC
TRBJ1-1 | - | TRBV6-2/TRBV6-3 | - | CASALWGNTEAFF | TGTGCCAGCGCTCTCTGGGGGAACACTGAAGCTTTCTTT
TRBJ1-5 | - | TRBV7-6 | - | CASRSRDVQPQHF | TGTGCTAGCAGATCCCGGGACGTTCAGCCCCAGCATTTT
TRBJ1-1 | - | TRBV29-1 | medium-sized | CSVEDWGSEAFF | TGCAGCGTTGAAGATTGGGGTTCTGAAGCTTTCTTT
TRBJ2-1 | - | TRBV18 | few | CASSPITDEQFF | TGTGCCAGCTCACCAATAACGGATGAGCAGTTCTTC
TRBJ2-1 | - | TRBV7-2 | - | CASSFYTNEQFF | TGTGCCAGCAGCTTCTATACCAATGAGCAGTTCTTC
TRBJ2-3 | - | TRBV29-1 | - | CSADRPADTQYF | TGCAGCGCAGACAGGCCTGCAGATACGCAGTATTTT
TRBJ2-5 | TRBD2 | TRBV20-1 | few | CSARVVAGGETQYF | TGCAGTGCTAGAGTCGTAGCGGGAGGTGAGACCCAGTACTTC
TRBJ2-1 | - | TRBV7-2 | few | CASRPKYGYNEQFF | TGTGCCAGCAGACCCAAATACGGGTACAATGAGCAGTTCTTC
TRBJ2-3 | TRBD1 | TRBV11-2 | - | CASSVDRGSDTQYF | TGTGCCAGCAGCGTAGACAGGGGGTCAGATACGCAGTATTTT
TRBJ1-1 | - | TRBV18 | - | CASSPPTGRTEAFF | TGTGCCAGCTCACCACCGACAGGAAGGACTGAAGCTTTCTTT
TRBJ2-5 | - | TRBV28 | - | CASSPSAETQYF | TGTGCCAGCAGCCCGTCGGCGGAGACCCAGTACTTC
TRBJ2-2 | TRBD2 | TRBV6-4 | few | CASSPSGIDTGELFF | TGTGCCAGCAGTCCCAGCGGGATCGACACCGGGGAGCTGTTTTTT
TRBJ2-1 | TRBD2 | TRBV13 | - | CASSLLAVNEQFF | TGTGCCAGCAGCCTACTAGCGGTCAATGAGCAGTTCTTC
TRBJ1-1 | TRBD1 | TRBV5-1 | few | CASSFSTGGYTEAFF | TGCGCCAGCAGCTTCAGTACAGGGGGCTACACTGAAGCTTTCTTT
TRBJ2-1 | - | TRBV4-1 | - | CASSPNVLGDEQFF | TGCGCCAGCAGCCCGAACGTTCTAGGGGATGAGCAGTTCTTC
TRBJ2-7 | TRBD2 | TRBV9 | - | CASSVGAGDGSYEQYF | TGTGCCAGCAGCGTAGGAGCGGGGGATGGCTCCTACGAGCAGTACTTC
TRBJ1-5 | - | TRBV12-3/TRBV12-4 | - | CASSLGTDQPQHF | TGTGCCAGCAGTTTAGGCACGGACCAGCCCCAGCATTTT
TRBJ2-1 | TRBD1 | TRBV11-2 | - | CASSLEGTVHNEQFF | TGTGCCAGCAGCTTAGAAGGGACAGTACACAATGAGCAGTTCTTC
TRBJ1-1 | - | TRBV12-5 | - | CASAWGDGTEAFF | TGTGCTAGTGCGTGGGGAGACGGCACTGAAGCTTTCTTT